These 30 T cell receptor beta chains were sequenced from one sample in a study of cytomegalovirus exposure and HLA in healthy donors. PCR involved 60 Vbeta and 13 Jbeta primers. Repertoires were generated with immunoSEQ multiplex PCR, while TCRdb's copy carries only in-frame clones and drops some. The sample records almost 200,000 clones, around 80% being singletons. The sequencing sample was made of PBMCs. These receptors were taken from a woman under 40 in good health and CMV-seropositive.

The chain joins TRBV6-5 to TRBJ2-1, with 9 bases that match TRBD2. Germline trimming cut 0 bases from V and 8 bases from J; bases unmatched to any gene: 5. Germline assignment: CDR1 MNHEY and CDR2 SVGAGI. The CDR3 is 15 amino acids. The CDR3 coding sequence is TGTGCCAGCAGTTACTCGATTAGCGGGAGCGATGAGCAGTTCTTC. This encodes CASSYSISGSDEQFF.

This rearrangement joins TRBV12-1 to TRBJ2-7; the table's TRBD1 call for D was not verified on the DNA. TRBV12-1 is a pseudogene locus. This CDR3 region has 14 residues. The CDR3 nucleotides read TGTGCCAGCAGCTTTGTGGGCAGGGGATACGAGCAGTACTTC. Translation gives CASSFVGRGYEQYF.

This clone has only one observation. This rearrangement joins TRBV5-4 to TRBJ2-7; 7 bases line up with TRBD1. The CDR3 totals 13 residues. V shed 4 bases, J shed 7 bases, and the junction held 8 bases outside the gene matches. Germline values: CDR1 SGHNT, CDR2 YYREEE (reference sequence). The chain's CDR3 is CASSPPGGGEQYF. CDR3 in DNA: TGTGCCAGCAGCCCTCCAGGGGGTGGAGAGCAGTACTTC.

CDR3 nucleotides: TGCGCCAGCAGCCCTACAGGGGGAGGCAATGAGCAGTTCTTC. This encodes CASSPTGGGNEQFF. The chain has TRBV4-1 and TRBJ2-1; 8 bases fit TRBD1. The CDR3 runs to 14 residues. The V gene end was trimmed by 4 bases and the J gene end by 6 bases; junction bases not matched to a gene: 5. Germline V lookup: CDR1 MGHRA, CDR2 YSYEKL.

This chain connects TRBV19 to TRBJ2-7, with D hard to call. CDR1 is LNHDA and CDR2 is SQIVND in the germline V gene (reference sequence). This CDR3 has 15 residues. V dropped 3 bases and J dropped 2 bases, with 14 bases sitting between them. The DNA for the CDR3 is TGTGCCAGTAGTATGGTGAAAGCTGATGCCTACGAGCAGTACTTC. It translates to CASSMVKADAYEQYF.

The chain couples TRBV5-4 to TRBJ2-7; TRBD1 agrees at 10 bases. The CDR3 extends over 14 amino acids. V lost 4 bases and J lost 6; bases outside the gene matches: 7. Germline lookup yields CDR1 SGHNT and CDR2 YYREEE (reference sequence). The CDR3 region is CASSPRDRGFEQYF. As DNA, the CDR3 is TGTGCCAGCAGCCCACGGGACAGGGGATTCGAGCAGTACTTC.

The chain is built from TRBV10-3 and TRBJ2-5; 8 positions match TRBD2. Germline V CDR1 and CDR2: ENHRY, SYGVKD. Trimming at V came to 0 bases and at J to 5 bases, leaving 8 bases not matched to a gene. CDR3 length: 16 amino acids. CDR3 loop: CAISESTGGPGETQYF. Written as DNA, the CDR3 is TGTGCCATCAGTGAGTCGACGGGAGGGCCTGGTGAGACCCAGTACTTC.

The chain employs TRBV7-8 and TRBJ1-5; D not certain. Trimming left V 2 bases short and J 2 bases short, with 13 bases between. The CDR3 is made up of 16 amino acids. Germline CDR1 and CDR2: SGHVS and FQNEAQ. The CDR3 DNA reads as TGTGCCAGCAGCTTAAGGGAGGGATTTGGCAATCAGCCCCAGCATTTT. This encodes CASSLREGFGNQPQHF.

This chain connects TRBV11-2 to TRBJ2-7; the match to TRBD2 covers 10 bases. Losses at the gene ends were 0 bases for V and 1 base for J; bases not matched to a gene: 3. Germline V gives CDR1 SGHAT, CDR2 FQNNGV. The CDR3 covers 16 residues. DNA for the CDR3: TGTGCCAGCAGCTTAGAACTAGCGGGATTATCCTACGAGCAGTACTTC. Translated: CASSLELAGLSYEQYF.

CDR3 residues: CASSLAGQGWTEAFF. Written as DNA, the CDR3 is TGTGCCAGCAGCTTAGCCGGACAGGGATGGACTGAAGCTTTCTTT. The chain links TRBV7-2 to TRBJ1-1; 8 bases are a match to TRBD1. V lost 0 bases and J lost 5; bases outside the gene matches: 5. Germline CDR1 and CDR2: SGHTA and FQGNSA. The CDR3 extends over 15 amino acids.

This clone was seen a few times. This chain links TRBV11-3 with TRBJ2-3, with D perhaps matching TRBD1 (5 bases). V lost 6 bases, J lost 2 bases, and 18 bases lay in between. The CDR3 is 16 amino acids. Looked up from germline, CDR1 is SGHNT and CDR2 is YENEEA. The DNA for the CDR3 is TGTGCCAGCAGACGACGGGCGGACACATACACAGATACGCAGTATTTT. This gives the protein CASRRRADTYTDTQYF.

The count of this clone is one. This chain uses TRBV11-2 with TRBJ2-3; D ambiguous. The V end was cut by 5 bases, the J end by 4 bases, with 10 bases between. Germline-derived CDR1 and CDR2 are SGHAT and FQNNGV. This CDR3 is 13 amino acids long. CDR3 amino acids: CASSPHAADTQYF. The DNA for the CDR3 is TGTGCCAGCAGCCCCCACGCGGCAGATACGCAGTATTTT.

The rearrangement links TRBV19 to TRBJ1-5; 8 positions match TRBD1. Germline lookup yields CDR1 LNHDA and CDR2 SQIVND (reference sequence). J was trimmed by 5 bases and V by 4 bases; bases with no gene match: 10. There are 16 residues in the CDR3. In nucleotides, the CDR3 is TGTGCCAGTAGTACTGGACAGGGAGCCACTTATCAGCCCCAGCATTTT. It encodes CASSTGQGATYQPQHF.

A single count supports this clone. V is TRBV4-1 and J is TRBJ2-3; 10 bases agree with TRBD2. Looked up from germline, CDR1 is MGHRA and CDR2 is YSYEKL. The CDR3 contains 18 residues. The V segment lost 0 bases and the J segment 1 base; nucleotides outside the gene matches: 7. CDR3 nucleotides: TGCGCCAGCAGCCAAGATCGGTCTAGCGGGGGTGGCACAGATACGCAGTATTTT. It specifies CASSQDRSSGGGTDTQYF.

The J gene is TRBJ2-1, the V gene TRBV11-3; D perhaps matches TRBD1 (6 bases). The V gene lost 3 bases and the J gene lost 6 bases, with 12 bases spanning the gap. The V gene's germline CDR1 is SGHNT and CDR2 YENEEA. This CDR3 is 14 amino acids long. CDR3 region: CASSFGAGVNEQFF. In DNA, the CDR3 is TGTGCCAGCAGCTTTGGGGCAGGGGTCAATGAGCAGTTCTTC.

The rearrangement links TRBV18 to TRBJ2-6; 7 positions agree with TRBD1. This CDR3 comprises 17 residues. The germline CDR1 and CDR2 sequences are KGHSH and LQKENI. The ends lost 4 bases at V and 2 bases at J; junction bases unmatched: 8. The CDR3 protein is CASSLSTGVAGANVLTF. The CDR3 DNA is TGTGCCAGCTCACTTTCAACAGGGGTGGCTGGGGCCAACGTCCTGACTTTC.

Here the CDR3 reads CSARDNRGEFF. The CDR3 nucleotides read TGCAGTGCTAGAGATAACAGGGGCGAGTTCTTC. This chain connects TRBV20-1 to TRBJ2-1; 7 bases are shared with TRBD1. The CDR3 sequence is 11 residues long. J lost 14 bases, V lost 0 bases, and 4 bases had no gene match. Germline V gene lookup returns CDR1 DFQATT and CDR2 SNEGSKA (reference sequence).

This clone has more than one count but fewer than ten. The chain links TRBV6-1 to TRBJ2-7; D might be TRBD1 (6 bases). The CDR3 runs to 15 residues. V was cut by 7 bases and J by 4 bases, with 20 bases left in between. The germline V gene encodes CDR1 MNHNS and CDR2 SASEGT. CDR3 residues: CASTRSPDRRYEQYF. The CDR3 DNA sequence: TGTGCCAGCACCCGGAGTCCCGACAGGCGGTACGAGCAGTACTTC.

This chain joins TRBV19 and TRBJ1-2, with TRBD1 as a possible D gene (6 bases). The V gene lost 8 bases and the J gene lost 7 bases, with 20 bases spanning the gap. The germline V gene encodes CDR1 LNHDA and CDR2 SQIVND (reference sequence). CDR3 length: 14 residues. The CDR3 DNA reads as TGTGCCAGTCAAACGGGACGGAGCAGGGGTGGCTACACCTTC. As protein: CASQTGRSRGGYTF.

The chain is built from TRBV6-5 and TRBJ1-5; 9 bases map to TRBD1. The CDR3 has 15 amino acids. The V and J ends lost 6 bases and 3 bases, in that order; junction bases with no gene match: 6. Germline loops: CDR1 MNHEY, CDR2 SVGAGI. The CDR3 DNA reads as TGTGCCAGCAGGCCAGGGACAGGGTCCAATCAGCCCCAGCATTTT. This codes for CASRPGTGSNQPQHF.

V usage is TRBV18 and J usage is TRBJ2-7, with TRBD1 identical over 7 bases. The V gene end was trimmed by 1 base and the J gene end by 4 bases; junction bases not matched to a gene: 7. Germline V gene data show CDR1 as KGHSH and CDR2 as LQKENI. CDR3 length equals 15 residues. This CDR3 is CASSPRGQGVYEQYF. The CDR3 DNA reads TGTGCCAGCTCACCACGGGGGCAGGGGGTTTACGAGCAGTACTTC.

This rearrangement joins TRBV4-3 to TRBJ1-3, with TRBD1 as a possible D gene (6 bases). The CDR3 length is 15 residues. V was clipped by 3 bases and J by 0 bases, with 9 bases between them. Germline V lookup: CDR1 LGHNA, CDR2 YSLEER. CDR3 in DNA: TGCGCCAGCAGCCATGGGACACCCTCTGGAAACACCATATATTTT. Amino acid sequence: CASSHGTPSGNTIYF.

The gene calls are TRBV27 and TRBJ1-4, with 7 nucleotides matching TRBD1. The CDR3 extends over 14 amino acids. The V and J ends lost 5 bases and 4 bases, in that order; junction bases with no gene match: 4. Per germline, CDR1 MNHEY and CDR2 SMNVEV (reference sequence). DNA for the CDR3: TGTGCCAGCAGTACGACAGGGCGTAATGAAAAACTGTTTTTT. This encodes CASSTTGRNEKLFF. Based on the CDR3 plus reference TRBV27 and TRBJ1-4, the full variable domain is EAQVTQNPRYLITVTGKKLTVTCSQNMNHEYMSWYRQDPGLGLRQIYYSMNVEVTDKGDVPEGYKVSRKEKRNFPLILESPSPNQTSLYFCASSTTGRNEKLFFGSGTQLSVL.

V usage is TRBV5-4 and J usage is TRBJ2-1, with TRBD2 identical over 8 bases. Germline V gene sequence: CDR1 SGHNT, CDR2 YYREEE (reference sequence). This CDR3 is 16 amino acids long. V shed 4 bases and J 0 bases; nucleotides not matched to a gene: 6. This CDR3 is CASSAKSGSSYNEQFF. CDR3 sequence (DNA): TGTGCCAGCAGCGCCAAAAGCGGGAGCTCCTACAATGAGCAGTTCTTC.

The J gene is TRBJ2-3, the V gene TRBV11-3, with 10 bases matching TRBD2. V trimming: 3 bases; J trimming: 4 bases; junction bases outside the gene matches: 7. The CDR3 is 16 amino acids. Germline V gene sequence: CDR1 SGHNT, CDR2 YENEEA. CDR3 residues: CASSFGAGGQADTQYF. CDR3 nucleotides: TGTGCCAGCAGCTTCGGAGCGGGAGGGCAGGCAGATACGCAGTATTTT.

The rearrangement uses TRBV4-2 and TRBJ2-7, with TRBD1 identical over 11 bases. The CDR3 has 14 residues. CDR1 and CDR2 from the germline V gene are LGHNA and YNFKEQ. The V and J ends lost 5 bases and 6 bases, in that order; junction bases with no gene match: 6. The CDR3 DNA is TGTGCCAGCAGCTCAGGACAGGGGGCGTCCGAGCAGTACTTC. Translated: CASSSGQGASEQYF.

CDR3 in amino acids: CASGTALYGYTF. CDR3 coding DNA: TGTGCCAGCGGGACAGCCTTATATGGCTACACCTTC. The J gene is TRBJ1-2, the V gene TRBV2; 7 nucleotides match TRBD1. Per germline, CDR1 SNHLY and CDR2 FYNNEI. The V segment lost 8 bases and the J segment 5 bases; nucleotides outside the gene matches: 5. The CDR3 is made up of 12 amino acids.

J is TRBJ2-2 and V is TRBV9, with 9 positions matching TRBD2. CDR1 and CDR2 from the germline V gene are SGDLS and YYNGEE. With V trimmed by 5 bases and J by 7 bases, 9 bases remained unmatched. The CDR3 is 15 amino acids. CDR3 nucleotide sequence: TGTGCCAGCAGTCTTCCCCTAGCGGGAAGCGGGGAGCTGTTTTTT. This sequence encodes CASSLPLAGSGELFF.

The DNA of the CDR3 is TGTGCCAGCAGTACGGAGCGGGGAAACACCGGGGAGCTGTTTTTT. It specifies CASSTERGNTGELFF. V and J are TRBV2 and TRBJ2-2, with 7 bases lining up with TRBD2. The CDR3 extends over 15 amino acids. V lost 5 bases, J lost 2 bases, and 5 bases stayed unmatched. Germline lookup yields CDR1 SNHLY and CDR2 FYNNEI.

The chain employs TRBV6-1 and TRBJ1-4; tentative D call: TRBD1 (5 bases). Trimming pared 6 bases from V and 8 bases from J, leaving 19 bases between. The V gene's germline CDR1 is MNHNS and CDR2 SASEGT. CDR3 length: 15 amino acids. CDR3 loop: CASSRTGTYEEKLFF. In DNA, the CDR3 is TGTGCCAGCAGCCGAACTGGGACTTATGAGGAAAAACTGTTTTTT.